This T cell receptor beta chain came from a study of CD4 T cells in relation to SARS-CoV-2 and coronaviruses. Study context: The HLA restriction of the shared crossreactive spike epitopes was mapped.

The CDR3 runs to 13 residues. Germline loops: CDR1 SQVTM, CDR2 ANQGSEA. Trimming removed 3 bases from V and 5 bases from J, with 12 bases in between. Some clones are missing from TCRdb's copy, which holds only in-frame ones; the method was immunoSEQ multiplex PCR. Of 35,000 to 40,000 clones listed, roughly 90% are singletons. This clone showed up just once. The chain has TRBV29-1 and TRBJ2-3, with a tentative D call TRBD1 (6 bases). Sequencing was carried out using memory CD4+ T cells from PBMCs. This clonotype was sampled from an adult with COVID-19. CDR3 nucleotide sequence: TGCAGCGTTGATAAGCAGGGGCTAGATACGCAGTATTTT. It codes for CSVDKQGLDTQYF.